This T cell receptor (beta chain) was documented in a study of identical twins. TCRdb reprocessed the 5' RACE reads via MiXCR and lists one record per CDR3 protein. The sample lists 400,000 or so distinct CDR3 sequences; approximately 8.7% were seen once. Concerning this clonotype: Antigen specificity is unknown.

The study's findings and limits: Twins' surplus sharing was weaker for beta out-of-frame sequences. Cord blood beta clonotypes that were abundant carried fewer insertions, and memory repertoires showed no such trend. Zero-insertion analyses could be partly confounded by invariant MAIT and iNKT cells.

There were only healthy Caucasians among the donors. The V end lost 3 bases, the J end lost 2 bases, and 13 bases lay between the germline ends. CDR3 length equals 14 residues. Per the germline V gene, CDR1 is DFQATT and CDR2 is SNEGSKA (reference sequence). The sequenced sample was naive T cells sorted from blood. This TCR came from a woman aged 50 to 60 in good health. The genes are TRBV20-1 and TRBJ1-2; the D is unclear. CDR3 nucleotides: TGCAGTGCTAGTACGGATTTCGGCAACTATGGCTACACCTTC. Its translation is CSASTDFGNYGYTF.